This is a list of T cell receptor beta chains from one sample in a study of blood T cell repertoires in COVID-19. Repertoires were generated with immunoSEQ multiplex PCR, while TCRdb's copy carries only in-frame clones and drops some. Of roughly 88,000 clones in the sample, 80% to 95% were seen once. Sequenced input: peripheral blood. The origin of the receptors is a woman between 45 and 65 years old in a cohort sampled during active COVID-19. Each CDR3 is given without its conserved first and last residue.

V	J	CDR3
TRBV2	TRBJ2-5	ASSVRRSSGRGETQY
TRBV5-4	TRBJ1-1	ASSLVSGGVDTEAF
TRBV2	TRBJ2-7	ATGAGTSAYEQY
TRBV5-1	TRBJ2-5	ASSLELTGNGETQY
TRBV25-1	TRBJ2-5	ASSEYVQGMETQY
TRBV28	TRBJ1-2	ASSQTGIYGYT
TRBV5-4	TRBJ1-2	ASSPAAGTIYGYT
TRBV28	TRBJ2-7	ATSSLKFRLTGASYEQY
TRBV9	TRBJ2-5	ASSVGPDLWETQY
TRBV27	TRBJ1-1	ASSLMQGSGTEAF
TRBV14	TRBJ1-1	ASSQAGYSAF
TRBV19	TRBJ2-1	ASSIGKGLFNEQF
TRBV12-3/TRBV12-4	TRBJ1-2	ASSFGTPGYT
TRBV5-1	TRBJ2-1	ASSFMTGQGNNEQF
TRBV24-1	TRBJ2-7	ATSDFVRPGQGREVSYEQY
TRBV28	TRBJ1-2	ASSFNRGSSYT
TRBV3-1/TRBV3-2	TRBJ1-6	ASSQARGWNSPLH
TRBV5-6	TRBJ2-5	ASSLQGGETQY
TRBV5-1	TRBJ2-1	ASSFLAGGENEQF
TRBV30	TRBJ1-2	ASRTRIHYGYT
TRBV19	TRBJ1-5	ASSIRGGQGIGSNQPQH
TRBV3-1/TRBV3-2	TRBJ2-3	ASSQARGRSDTQY
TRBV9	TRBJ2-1	ASAGQGLYNEQF
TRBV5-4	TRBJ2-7	ASSFGRGGVRGDSSYEQY
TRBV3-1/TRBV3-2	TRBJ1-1	ASSQDRPGGNTEAF
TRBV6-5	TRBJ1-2	ANGRTGDAADT
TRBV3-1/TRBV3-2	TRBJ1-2	ASSQIQQGNYGYT
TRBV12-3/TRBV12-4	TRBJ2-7	ASSLQAAYEQY
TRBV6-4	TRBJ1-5	ASSGLQGTDYSNQPQH
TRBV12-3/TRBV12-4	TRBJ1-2	ASSPRGSYT
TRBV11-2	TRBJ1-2	ASRVGGPANYGYT
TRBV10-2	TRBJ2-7	ASRREWDYEQY
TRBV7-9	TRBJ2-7	ASSLGLGSSYEQY
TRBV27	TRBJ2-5	ASSQYRGFGETQY
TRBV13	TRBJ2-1	ASSSGAGVESYNEQF
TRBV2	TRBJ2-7	ASGRAAYEQY
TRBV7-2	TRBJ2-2	ASSPGTGGTGELF
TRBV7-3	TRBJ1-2	ASSSRQGLDGYT
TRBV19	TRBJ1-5	ASSSKTGGRYQPQH
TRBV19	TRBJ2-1	ASSTLLGLAGGQNNEQF
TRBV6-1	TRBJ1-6	ASSDPGAYNSPLH
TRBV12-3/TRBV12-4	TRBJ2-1	ASSPRNEQF
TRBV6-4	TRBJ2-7	ASSATPGYEQY
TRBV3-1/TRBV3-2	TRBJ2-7	ASSQVSGAGGAPYEQY
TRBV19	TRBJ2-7	ASSLKPGHPYEQY
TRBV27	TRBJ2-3	ASSLHLELAGDSADTQY
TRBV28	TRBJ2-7	ASRKLHSSYEQY
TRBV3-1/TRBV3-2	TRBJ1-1	ASSHYSLTGANTEAF
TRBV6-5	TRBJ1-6	ASSYSQGVGSPLH
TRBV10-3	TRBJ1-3	AISGTGAGNTIY
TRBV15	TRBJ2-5	ATSRDPPRQNQETQY
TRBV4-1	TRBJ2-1	ASTRADGIRRGNEQF
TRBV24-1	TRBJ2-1	ATSDDTGVWGNEQF
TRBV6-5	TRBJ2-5	ASSLQTGRQETQY
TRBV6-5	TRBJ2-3	ASSTRTSSLPQY